The 21 T cell receptor beta chains in this list originate from one sample, sequenced in a study of blood T cell repertoires in COVID-19. Method: immunoSEQ multiplex PCR; TCRdb's copy keeps in-frame clones and lacks some. The repertoire has fewer than 180,000 clones, about 80% of them found once; the top ten carry around 2.2%. Source material: peripheral blood. These receptors came from a man in his 70s with acute or convalescent COVID-19.

This rearrangement joins TRBV6-5 to TRBJ1-5, with 7 nucleotides matching TRBD1. CDR1 is MNHEY, CDR2 SVGAGI, per germline. The CDR3 length is 13 residues. J was trimmed by 2 bases and V by 9 bases; bases with no gene match: 4. The CDR3 reads CASTGVGNQPQHF. The CDR3 DNA sequence: TGTGCCAGTACAGGGGTAGGCAATCAGCCCCAGCATTTT.

Only a few counts were recorded for this clone. The chain is built from TRBV6-5 and TRBJ1-1; 9 bases fit TRBD1. This CDR3 contains 14 residues. Germline CDR1 is MNHEY and CDR2 is SVGAGI. V lost 5 bases, J lost 4 bases, and 5 bases stayed unmatched. CDR3 amino acids: CASSMTGGATEAFF. CDR3 sequence (DNA): TGTGCCAGCAGTATGACAGGGGGGGCCACTGAAGCTTTCTTT.

Written as DNA, the CDR3 is TGTGCCAGCAGCGCCGACAGGGGGCTAAGAAGAACCGGGGAGCTGTTTTTT. This translates into CASSADRGLRRTGELFF. This sequence joins TRBV2 and TRBJ2-2, with 10 bases aligning to TRBD1. Germline values: CDR1 SNHLY, CDR2 FYNNEI. The CDR3 length is 17 residues. Germline trimming cut 6 bases from V and 5 bases from J; bases unmatched to any gene: 12.

The V call is TRBV5-4, the J call TRBJ1-6, with no clear D. V lost 0 bases and J 9 bases, leaving 13 bases between the germline ends. Germline assignment: CDR1 SGHNT and CDR2 YYREEE (reference sequence). The CDR3 totals 15 residues. The CDR3 DNA sequence: TGTGCCAGCAGCTTGGAACGGGATACGAGTTCACCCCTCCACTTT. This encodes CASSLERDTSSPLHF.

The chain has TRBV2 and TRBJ2-7; 7 positions agree with TRBD1. With 10 bases clipped from V and 3 bases from J, the junction kept 24 bases outside the gene matches. The V gene's germline CDR1 is SNHLY and CDR2 FYNNEI. The CDR3 runs to 18 residues. The CDR3 loop is CATNGDQGGFKKGYEQYF. The CDR3 nucleotides read TGTGCCACCAACGGTGACCAAGGGGGCTTCAAAAAAGGCTACGAGCAGTACTTC.

J is TRBJ2-7 and V is TRBV6-1; D remains ambiguous. Germline lookup yields CDR1 MNHNS and CDR2 SASEGT. V lost 1 base and J 0 bases, leaving 7 bases between the germline ends. The CDR3 contains 14 residues. CDR3 region: CASSEVQRSYEQYF. In DNA form, the CDR3 reads TGTGCCAGCAGTGAAGTCCAGCGCTCCTACGAGCAGTACTTC.

The table lists this clone with a few counts. The chain links TRBV2 to TRBJ1-6; 7 nucleotides agree with TRBD1. Per germline, CDR1 SNHLY and CDR2 FYNNEI. The CDR3 sequence is 16 residues long. The J segment lost 7 bases and the V segment lost 8 bases, leaving 14 bases of the junction unmatched. CDR3 bases: TGTGCCAGCGGGCCGCTGAACAGGGGAGGCAATTCACCCCTCCACTTT. Translating gives CASGPLNRGGNSPLHF.

J is TRBJ2-5 and V is TRBV4-1, with a tentative D call TRBD2 (6 bases). The CDR3 runs 15 residues. Germline V lookup: CDR1 MGHRA, CDR2 YSYEKL. V lost 0 bases to trimming and J lost 4 bases, with 12 bases between them. In DNA, the CDR3 is TGCGCCAGCAGCCAAGAGAACAGGCGGGGAGAGACCCAGTACTTC. It translates to CASSQENRRGETQYF.

For the CDR3, the DNA is TGTGCCAGCAGTCCTACTACGGGAACTTTTGGCCCGAACACCGGGGAGCTGTTTTTT. Translated, it gives CASSPTTGTFGPNTGELFF. The rearrangement uses TRBV7-9 and TRBJ2-2; the D gene is possibly TRBD2 (5 bases). The CDR3 sequence is 19 residues long. Trimming cost V 6 bases and J 0 bases, with 23 bases left between them. Germline V gene data show CDR1 as SEHNR and CDR2 as FQNEAQ (reference sequence).

This chain uses TRBV24-1 with TRBJ1-2; possible D gene TRBD1, 5 bases. Germline CDR1 KGHDR, CDR2 SFDVKD. V was shortened by 4 bases and J by 8 bases, with 13 bases between the two germline ends. The CDR3 has 13 residues. The CDR3 reads CATSETGGGGYTF. The CDR3 DNA follows: TGTGCCACCAGTGAGACCGGGGGGGGAGGCTACACCTTC.

This chain connects TRBV5-1 to TRBJ1-2, with TRBD1 as a possible D gene (5 bases). V lost 4 bases, J lost 8 bases, and 27 bases lay in between. Looked up from germline, CDR1 is SGHRS and CDR2 is YFSETQ. CDR3 length: 17 amino acids. Here the CDR3 reads CASSPLIGGSSSGGYTF. DNA of the CDR3: TGCGCCAGCAGCCCCCTGATCGGGGGAAGTAGTTCCGGGGGCTACACCTTC.

The gene calls are TRBV28 and TRBJ1-2; the D gene is possibly TRBD1 (6 bases). Germline CDR1 is MDHEN and CDR2 is SYDVKM. The CDR3 runs 12 residues. The V end was cut by 7 bases, the J end by 11 bases, with 17 bases between. The CDR3 spells CASTLRGFPYTF. The CDR3 DNA reads as TGTGCCAGCACCCTTAGGGGGTTCCCTTACACCTTC.

The chain carries TRBV19 and TRBJ2-3; 11 bases map to TRBD2. This CDR3 has 16 amino acids. The V gene end was trimmed by 6 bases and the J gene end by 4 bases; junction bases not matched to a gene: 9. Per the germline V gene, CDR1 is LNHDA and CDR2 is SQIVND (reference sequence). The CDR3 here is CASRPLAGGLSDTQYF. The CDR3 DNA sequence: TGTGCCAGTAGGCCCCTAGCGGGAGGCCTCTCAGATACGCAGTATTTT.

The chain links TRBV30 to TRBJ1-2; D unresolved. Germline CDR1 is GTSNPN and CDR2 is SVGIG (reference sequence). The CDR3 runs 13 residues. V was trimmed by 2 bases and J by 3 bases, leaving 10 bases between them. This CDR3 reads CAWSIDADYGYTF. CDR3 in DNA: TGTGCCTGGAGTATAGATGCGGACTATGGCTACACCTTC.

The table lists this clone with many counts. The CDR3 region is CASSPPGRVRGHTEQFF. For the CDR3, the DNA is TGTGCCAGCAGCCCCCCAGGAAGAGTCAGGGGGCATACTGAGCAGTTCTTC. V gene TRBV3-1 (or the pseudogene TRBV3-2) combines with J gene TRBJ2-1, with 8 bases matching TRBD1. Germline V lookup: CDR1 LGHDT, CDR2 YNNKEL (reference sequence). The CDR3 spans 17 residues. V was clipped by 4 bases and J by 9 bases; unmatched bases: 17.

The gene calls are TRBV30 and TRBJ2-5; 8 nucleotides agree with TRBD2. The CDR3 extends over 13 amino acids. V trimming: 3 bases; J trimming: 2 bases; junction bases outside the gene matches: 2. Germline CDR1 GTSNPN, CDR2 SVGIG (reference sequence). CDR3 DNA: TGTGCCTGGAGATTAGCGGGGCAAGAGACCCAGTACTTC. Its translation is CAWRLAGQETQYF. Looking up the rest from reference TRBV30 and TRBJ2-5 gives the full variable domain: SQTIHQWPATLVQPVGSPLSLECTVEGTSNPNLYWYRQAAGRGLQLLFYSVGIGQISSEVPQNLSASRPQDRQFILSSKKLLLSDSGFYLCAWRLAGQETQYFGPGTRLLVL.

V and J are TRBV2 and TRBJ2-2; D gene ambiguous. V shed 3 bases and J shed 6 bases, with 8 bases lying between them. Germline assignment: CDR1 SNHLY and CDR2 FYNNEI. CDR3 length: 13 residues. The CDR3 sequence: CASSESTAGELFF. CDR3 DNA: TGTGCCAGCAGTGAGTCCACTGCCGGGGAGCTGTTTTTT. The full variable domain, completed using reference TRBV2 and TRBJ2-2, is EPEVTQTPSHQVTQMGQEVILRCVPISNHLYFYWYRQILGQKVEFLVSFYNNEISEKSEIFDDQFSVERPDGSNFTLKIRSTKLEDSAMYFCASSESTAGELFFGEGSRLTVL.

The chain is built from TRBV7-6 and TRBJ2-1; TRBD2 agrees at 12 bases. V gave up 0 bases and J gave up 10 bases; unmatched junction bases: 4. The germline CDR1 and CDR2 sequences are SGHVS and FNYEAQ. The CDR3 covers 15 residues. Here the CDR3 DNA reads TGTGCCAGCAGCTTAGCCCCCGGACTAGCGGGGGAGCAGTTCTTC. Translating gives CASSLAPGLAGEQFF.

This clone was detected only once. The rearrangement uses TRBV9 and TRBJ1-1; no firm D call. Germline loops: CDR1 SGDLS, CDR2 YYNGEE. Trimming removed 0 bases from V and 1 base from J, with 13 bases in between. The CDR3 is made up of 16 amino acids. The CDR3 here is CASSVGSRPENTEAFF. The DNA for the CDR3 is TGTGCCAGCAGCGTAGGGTCGAGGCCTGAGAACACTGAAGCTTTCTTT.

The chain links TRBV5-1 to TRBJ1-2, with D perhaps TRBD1 (5 bases). Germline assignment: CDR1 SGHRS and CDR2 YFSETQ. The ends were cut back, 1 base at V and 9 bases at J, with 10 bases in the middle. The CDR3 sequence is 12 residues long. In nucleotides, the CDR3 is TGCGCCAGCAGCTTGAGCCAGGACAGCTACACCTTC. As protein: CASSLSQDSYTF.

V usage is TRBV5-4 and J usage is TRBJ1-2, with D possibly being TRBD1 (6 bases). V gave up 4 bases and J gave up 4 bases, with 17 bases separating them. The CDR3 is 15 amino acids. Germline CDR1 and CDR2: SGHNT and YYREEE (reference sequence). CDR3 sequence reads: CASSRGGPDSYGYTF. The CDR3 coding sequence is TGTGCCAGCAGCCGGGGCGGGCCGGACAGCTATGGCTACACCTTC.